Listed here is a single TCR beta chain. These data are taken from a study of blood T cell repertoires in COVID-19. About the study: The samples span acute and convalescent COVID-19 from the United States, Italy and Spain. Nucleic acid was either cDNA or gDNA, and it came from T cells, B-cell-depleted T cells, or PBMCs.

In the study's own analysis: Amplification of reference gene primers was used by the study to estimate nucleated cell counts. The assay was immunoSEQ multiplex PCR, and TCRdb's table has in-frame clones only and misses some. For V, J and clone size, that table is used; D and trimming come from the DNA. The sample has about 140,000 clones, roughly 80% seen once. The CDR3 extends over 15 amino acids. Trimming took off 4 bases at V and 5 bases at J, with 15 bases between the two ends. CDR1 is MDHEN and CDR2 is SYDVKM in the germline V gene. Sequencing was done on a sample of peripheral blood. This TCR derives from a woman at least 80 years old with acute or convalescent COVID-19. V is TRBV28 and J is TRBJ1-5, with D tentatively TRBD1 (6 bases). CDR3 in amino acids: CASSSSRGGDQPQHF. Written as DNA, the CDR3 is TGTGCCAGCAGTTCGAGCCGAGGGGGAGATCAGCCCCAGCATTTT.